A single T cell receptor (beta chain) is shown here with its context. Its matching antigen is unknown. The data stem from a study of read filtering for tumor transcriptome and immune sequencing. Study context: Among patients, 17 to 20 were male and 15 or so female, aged roughly 47 to 90 (mean about 69). Study outcomes and limitations: Approximately 80% of IR-seq clonotypes had one read, totaling around 3.3% of reads; RNA-seq: 74.6% and 44.6%.

Trimming removed 3 bases from V and 2 bases from J, with 13 bases in between. This CDR3 has 15 residues. Per germline, CDR1 DFQATT and CDR2 SNEGSKA (reference sequence). From 400 to 450 ng of RNA, a library with molecular barcoded alpha/delta and beta/gamma adaptors was made. MiXCR, applied by TCRdb to the reads, yields one record per CDR3 protein. The sample shows 130,000 or so distinct CDR3 sequences, roughly 13% of them seen only once. The rearrangement uses TRBV20-1 and TRBJ2-2; D perhaps matches TRBD2 (6 bases). This sequence was found in a donor at least 40 years old with multiple myeloma. Sequencing was performed on a population of CD138-negative cells sorted from bone marrow. This chain's CDR3 is CSASISGLNTGELFF. As DNA, the CDR3 is TGCAGTGCTAGCATTAGCGGCCTTAACACCGGGGAGCTGTTTTTT.